Following are 9 T cell receptor beta chains from one sample sequenced in a study of shared clonotypes between healthy human individuals. TCRdb keeps only in-frame clones here, not all; method: immunoSEQ multiplex PCR. In the table there are about 2.4 million clones, approximately 90% of which are singletons. The sample comprised naive CD4+ T cells sorted from blood. As to subset: CD45RA+ positively selected. The receptors here all came from a young man in good health.

The chain is built from TRBV7-9 and TRBJ1-1, with D possibly TRBD1 on 5 matching bases. The CDR3 loop spans 15 amino acids. CDR1 and CDR2 (germline): SEHNR, FQNEAQ (reference sequence). V lost 5 bases, J lost 1 base, and 14 bases lay in between. CDR3 residues: CASSLYRDGNTEAFF. CDR3 DNA: TGTGCCAGCAGCCTATACCGGGACGGGAACACTGAAGCTTTCTTT.

The V gene is TRBV5-1, the J gene TRBJ2-3; tentatively, D is TRBD2 (5 bases). The V end was cut by 3 bases, the J end by 6 bases, with 11 bases between. Germline V gene sequence: CDR1 SGHRS, CDR2 YFSETQ. The CDR3 length is 13 residues. The CDR3 nucleotides read TGCGCCAGCAGCTCTTCTTTAGCGGATACGCAGTATTTT. It yields the protein CASSSSLADTQYF.

V and J are TRBV28 and TRBJ1-1; D is uncertain. The V and J ends lost 3 bases and 7 bases respectively, with 18 bases between them. The germline gives CDR1 MDHEN, CDR2 SYDVKM. The CDR3 contains 15 residues. The CDR3 DNA sequence: TGTGCCAGCAGTTTTCCCACGGCCCTGAGCGGTGAAGCTTTCTTT. The encoded protein is CASSFPTALSGEAFF.

This chain joins TRBV6-5 and TRBJ2-3; 9 nucleotides match TRBD1. The V gene end was trimmed by 6 bases and the J gene end by 4 bases; junction bases not matched to a gene: 5. Germline CDR1 reads MNHEY; CDR2 reads SVGAGI. The CDR3 has 14 residues. CDR3 sequence (DNA): TGTGCCAGCAGGCGACAGGGGGTGGCAGATACGCAGTATTTT. Protein: CASRRQGVADTQYF.

The CDR3: CASSVSAGGSGANVLTF. The DNA of the CDR3 is TGTGCCAGCAGCGTTTCGGCAGGAGGCTCTGGGGCCAACGTCCTGACTTTC. V gene TRBV9 combines with J gene TRBJ2-6, with D perhaps matching TRBD2 (5 bases). Germline-derived CDR1 and CDR2 are SGDLS and YYNGEE. V was cut by 2 bases and J by 0 bases, with 12 bases left in between. This CDR3 has 17 amino acids.

The rearrangement links TRBV5-1 to TRBJ2-2; no firm D call. The germline V gene encodes CDR1 SGHRS and CDR2 YFSETQ. The CDR3 is made up of 14 amino acids. Trimming removed 6 bases from V and 7 bases from J, with 16 bases in between. The CDR3 loop is CASTPDLRFGELFF. In DNA, the CDR3 is TGCGCCAGCACCCCCGACCTCCGGTTCGGGGAGCTGTTTTTT.

The chain combines TRBV6-1 with TRBJ1-5; 7 bases map to TRBD1. The length of the CDR3 is 13 residues. CDR1 is MNHNS and CDR2 is SASEGT in the germline V gene. V shed 6 bases and J 9 bases; nucleotides not matched to a gene: 8. The CDR3 nucleotides read TGTGCCAGCAGGCCTACAGGGGTTCTGCCCCAGCATTTT. It is translated as CASRPTGVLPQHF.

CDR3 bases: TGTGCCAGCAGTAGAGGAGACACCGGGGAGCTGTTTTTT. It specifies CASSRGDTGELFF. The rearrangement uses TRBV6-1 and TRBJ2-2; no definite D call. Germline lookup yields CDR1 MNHNS and CDR2 SASEGT. Trimming took 5 bases from V and 3 from J, leaving 7 bases between them. There are 13 residues in the CDR3.

This chain connects TRBV7-8 to TRBJ2-7; D unclear. The CDR3 totals 13 residues. In germline, CDR1 is SGHVS, CDR2 FQNEAQ. V was clipped by 4 bases and J by 2 bases, with 9 bases between them. The CDR3 is CASSSSAPYEQYF. CDR3 nucleotide sequence: TGTGCCAGCAGCTCCTCGGCGCCCTACGAGCAGTACTTC. Supplemented by reference TRBV7-8 and TRBJ2-7, the full variable domain reads GAGVSQSPRYKVAKRGQDVALRCDPISGHVSLFWYQQALGQGPEFLTYFQNEAQLDKSGLPSDRFFAERPEGSVSTLKIQRTQQEDSAVYLCASSSSAPYEQYFGPGTRLTVT.